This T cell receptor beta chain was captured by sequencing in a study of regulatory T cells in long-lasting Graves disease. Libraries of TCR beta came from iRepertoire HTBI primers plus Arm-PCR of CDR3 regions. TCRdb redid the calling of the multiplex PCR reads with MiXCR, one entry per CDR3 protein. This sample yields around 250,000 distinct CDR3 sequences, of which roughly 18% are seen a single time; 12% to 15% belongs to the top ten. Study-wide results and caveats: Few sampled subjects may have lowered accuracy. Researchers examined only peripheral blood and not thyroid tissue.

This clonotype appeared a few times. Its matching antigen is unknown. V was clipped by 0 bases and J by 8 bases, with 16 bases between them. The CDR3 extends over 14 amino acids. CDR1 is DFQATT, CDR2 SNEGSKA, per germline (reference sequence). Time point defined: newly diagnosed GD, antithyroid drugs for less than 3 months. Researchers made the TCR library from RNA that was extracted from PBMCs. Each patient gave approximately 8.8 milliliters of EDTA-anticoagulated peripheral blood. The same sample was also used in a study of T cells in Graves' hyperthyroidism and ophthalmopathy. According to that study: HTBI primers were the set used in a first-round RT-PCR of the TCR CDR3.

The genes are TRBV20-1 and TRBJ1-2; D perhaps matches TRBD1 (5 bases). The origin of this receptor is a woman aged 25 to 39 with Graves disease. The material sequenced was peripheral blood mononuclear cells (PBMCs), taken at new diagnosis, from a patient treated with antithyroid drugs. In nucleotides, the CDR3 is TGCAGTGCTAGAGACTCACCCGGACGGGGCGGCTACACCTTC. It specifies CSARDSPGRGGYTF.